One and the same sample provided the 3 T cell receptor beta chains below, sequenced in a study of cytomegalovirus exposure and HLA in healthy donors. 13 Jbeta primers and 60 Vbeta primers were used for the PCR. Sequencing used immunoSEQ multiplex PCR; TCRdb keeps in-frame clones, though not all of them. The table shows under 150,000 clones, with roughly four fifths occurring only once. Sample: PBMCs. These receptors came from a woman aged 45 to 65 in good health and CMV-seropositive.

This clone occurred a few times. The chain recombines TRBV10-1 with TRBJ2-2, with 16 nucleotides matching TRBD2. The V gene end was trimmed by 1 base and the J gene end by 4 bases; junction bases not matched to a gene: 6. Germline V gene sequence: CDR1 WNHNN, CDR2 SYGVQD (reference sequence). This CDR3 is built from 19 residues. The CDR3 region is CASSEYGTSGGASTGELFF. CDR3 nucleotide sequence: TGCGCCAGCAGTGAGTACGGGACTAGCGGGGGGGCCTCCACCGGGGAGCTGTTTTTT.

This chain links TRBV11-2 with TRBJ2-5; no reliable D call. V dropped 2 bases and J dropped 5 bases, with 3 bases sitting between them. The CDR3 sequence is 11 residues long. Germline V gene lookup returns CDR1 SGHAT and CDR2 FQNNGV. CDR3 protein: CASSLRETQYF. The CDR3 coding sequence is TGTGCCAGCAGCTTACGGGAGACCCAGTACTTC. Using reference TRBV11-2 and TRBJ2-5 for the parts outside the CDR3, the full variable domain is EAGVAQSPRYKIIEKRQSVAFWCNPISGHATLYWYQQILGQGPKLLIQFQNNGVVDDSQLPKDRFSAERLKGVDSTLKIQPAKLEDSAVYLCASSLRETQYFGPGTRLLVL.

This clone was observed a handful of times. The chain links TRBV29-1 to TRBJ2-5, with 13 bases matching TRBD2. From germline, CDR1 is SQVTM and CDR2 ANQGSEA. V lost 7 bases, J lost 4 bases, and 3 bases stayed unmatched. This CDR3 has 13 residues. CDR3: CSGTSGGGETQYF. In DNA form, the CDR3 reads TGCAGCGGGACTAGCGGGGGCGGAGAGACCCAGTACTTC.